The 27 T cell receptor beta chains presented below share a single source sample, sequenced in a study of T cells after yellow fever vaccination (dated by TCRdb to the late 2010s). The treatment or condition tag for this specimen amounts to: live attenuated yellow fever vaccine strain. The library came from 5' RACE. Sequencing was carried out with an Illumina NovaSeq 6000. TCRdb handled the public reads itself, with Q25 trimming in fastp and clone calling in MiXCR, and kept productive beta chains. Here each entry gathers all rows of one CDR3 protein and keeps the most common genes and DNA. A total of approximately 330,000 distinct CDR3 sequences appear in this sample, around an eighth of them only once. The ten largest clones take up around 3% of the sample. The specimen was CD4+ T cells sorted from PBMCs, collected 15 days after the yellow fever booster vaccination. The receptors derive from a young man who received the YFV17D yellow fever vaccine.

This sequence joins TRBV15 and TRBJ2-7, with no clear D. The V gene's germline CDR1 is LNHNV and CDR2 YYDKDF (reference sequence). CDR3 size: 12 residues. V shed 0 bases and J shed 3 bases, with 3 bases lying between them. CDR3 sequence: CATSREGYEQYV. CDR3 bases: TGTGCCACCAGCAGAGAGGGCTACGAGCAGTACGTC.

This clonotype has only a few counts. The chain carries TRBV11-3 and TRBJ2-3; D is undetermined. The V end lost 5 bases, the J end lost 0 bases, and 12 bases lay between the germline ends. The germline V gene has CDR1 SGHNT and CDR2 YENEEA. The CDR3 runs to 15 residues. The CDR3 loop reads CASSPTRASTDTQYF. The CDR3 nucleotides are TGTGCCAGCAGCCCGACACGGGCAAGCACAGATACGCAGTATTTT.

The rearrangement uses TRBV7-2 and TRBJ2-7, with D uncertain. The ends were cut back, 0 bases at V and 4 bases at J, with 7 bases in the middle. Germline-derived CDR1 and CDR2 are SGHTA and FQGNSA. This CDR3 comprises 13 residues. In DNA, the CDR3 is TGTGCCAGCAGCTTAGCGGTTAAGTACGAGCAGTACTTC. Encoded protein: CASSLAVKYEQYF.

This clonotype occurred many times. As DNA, the CDR3 is TGTGCCAGCAGTTTAGACAGGGTTGGCAATCAGCCCCAGCATTTT. This gives the protein CASSLDRVGNQPQHF. The V call is TRBV27, the J call TRBJ1-5, with 7 bases identical to TRBD1. This CDR3 comprises 15 residues. The J segment lost 2 bases and the V segment lost 2 bases, leaving 3 bases of the junction unmatched. Per the germline V gene, CDR1 is MNHEY and CDR2 is SMNVEV (reference sequence).

This chain joins TRBV20-1 and TRBJ1-1; D is perhaps TRBD1 (5 bases). Deletions cut 2 bases from V and 0 bases from J, with 7 bases between. The CDR3 loop spans 13 amino acids. CDR1 is DFQATT, CDR2 SNEGSKA, per germline (reference sequence). In nucleotides, the CDR3 is TGCAGTGCTAGACAGGGTATGAACACTGAAGCTTTCTTT. This gives the protein CSARQGMNTEAFF.

V is TRBV6-5 and J is TRBJ1-6; no firm D call. Germline V CDR1 and CDR2: MNHEY, SVGAGI. CDR3 length: 13 amino acids. V lost 6 bases and J 10 bases, leaving 13 bases between the germline ends. DNA of the CDR3: TGTGCCAGCAGAGGACGATTTTCCTCACCCCTCCACTTT. This sequence encodes CASRGRFSSPLHF.

The genes are TRBV5-1 and TRBJ2-5; the match to TRBD1 covers 10 bases. V was pared by 4 bases and J by 8 bases, with 5 bases of the junction left unmatched. Germline CDR1 SGHRS, CDR2 YFSETQ. The CDR3 is made up of 13 amino acids. The CDR3 sequence: CASSPTTGGTQYF. CDR3 nucleotides: TGCGCCAGCAGCCCGACGACAGGGGGCACCCAGTACTTC.

This clonotype was recorded at least ten times. The genes are TRBV5-6 and TRBJ2-1; a possible D gene is TRBD2 (6 bases). The CDR3 is 14 amino acids. Trimming cost V 2 bases and J 15 bases, with 21 bases left between them. Per germline, CDR1 SGHDT and CDR2 YYEEEE. The CDR3 here is CASSFFSPGDTRFF. The CDR3 nucleotides read TGTGCCAGCAGCTTCTTCTCTCCGGGAGACACTCGGTTCTTC.

This chain connects TRBV7-9 to TRBJ2-4; D uncertain. Germline CDR1 is SEHNR and CDR2 is FQNEAQ (reference sequence). The CDR3 totals 11 residues. Trimming removed 5 bases from V and 9 bases from J, with 8 bases in between. The CDR3 loop is CASSAGGIQYF. CDR3 DNA sequence: TGTGCCAGCAGCGCAGGTGGCATTCAGTACTTC. The whole variable domain, filled in from reference TRBV7-9 and TRBJ2-4, reads DTGVSQNPRHKITKRGQNVTFRCDPISEHNRLYWYRQTLGQGPEFLTYFQNEAQLEKSRLLSDRFSAERPKGSFSTLEIQRTEQGDSAMYLCASSAGGIQYFGAGTRLSVL.

This clonotype has just a few counts. The genes are TRBV20-1 and TRBJ2-7; the match to TRBD2 covers 9 bases. Germline values: CDR1 DFQATT, CDR2 SNEGSKA (reference sequence). CDR3 size: 15 residues. V dropped 5 bases and J dropped 3; count of bases not matched to a gene: 11. The CDR3 protein is CSAPPAGGTYYEQYF. CDR3 nucleotide sequence: TGCAGTGCTCCCCCTGCGGGGGGGACTTACTACGAGCAGTACTTC.

This chain links TRBV24-1 with TRBJ2-5, with 7 positions matching TRBD1. Germline CDR1 reads KGHDR; CDR2 reads SFDVKD. V dropped 3 bases and J dropped 4; count of bases not matched to a gene: 10. The CDR3 consists of 16 residues. CDR3: CATSDPTRGRGETQYF. Written as DNA, the CDR3 is TGTGCCACCAGTGATCCCACGAGGGGGCGAGGAGAGACCCAGTACTTC.

The chain employs TRBV29-1 and TRBJ2-4; tentatively, D is TRBD2 (6 bases). The germline CDR1 and CDR2 sequences are SQVTM and ANQGSEA. The CDR3 extends over 15 amino acids. V was pared by 1 base and J by 2 bases, with 12 bases between. The CDR3 is CSVEGGDGTKNIQYF. The DNA of the CDR3 is TGCAGCGTTGAAGGGGGGGACGGGACCAAAAACATTCAGTACTTC.

The chain links TRBV2 to TRBJ1-3; 10 positions match TRBD1. From germline, CDR1 is SNHLY and CDR2 FYNNEI. This CDR3 region has 15 residues. J gave up 4 bases and V 6 bases, and 6 bases lay outside the gene matches. CDR3 bases: TGTGCCAGCAGGCCTGACAGGGGGCAAGGAAACACCATATATTTT. Translating it yields CASRPDRGQGNTIYF. Full variable domain (remainder filled in from reference TRBV2 and TRBJ1-3): EPEVTQTPSHQVTQMGQEVILRCVPISNHLYFYWYRQILGQKVEFLVSFYNNEISEKSEIFDDQFSVERPDGSNFTLKIRSTKLEDSAMYFCASRPDRGQGNTIYFGEGSWLTVV.

This chain joins TRBV3-1 and TRBJ2-3; D might be TRBD1 or TRBD2, each matching 6 bases. Germline V gene lookup returns CDR1 LGHDT and CDR2 YNNKEL (reference sequence). Trimming removed 1 base at V and 6 bases at J, with 14 bases between. This CDR3 is 15 amino acids long. CDR3 in amino acids: CASSQGTGARDTQYF. CDR3 DNA: TGTGCCAGCAGCCAAGGAACGGGGGCGAGGGATACGCAGTATTTT.

This clonotype was counted ten times or more. This chain links TRBV7-2 with TRBJ2-1, with TRBD1 identical over 8 bases. The CDR3 spans 16 residues. Germline loops: CDR1 SGHTA, CDR2 FQGNSA. With V trimmed by 5 bases and J by 9 bases, 15 bases remained unmatched. CDR3 sequence reads: CASSPFRQGRQGEQFF. CDR3 in DNA: TGTGCCAGCAGCCCCTTTCGACAGGGGAGGCAGGGTGAGCAGTTCTTC.

The V and J genes are TRBV6-1 and TRBJ2-3; D call uncertain. Germline CDR1 reads MNHNS; CDR2 reads SASEGT. This CDR3 is 13 amino acids long. V lost 6 bases and J lost 2, with 9 bases in between. CDR3 in amino acids: CASRQGITDTQYF. The DNA for the CDR3 is TGTGCCAGCAGACAAGGGATCACAGATACGCAGTATTTT.

This clonotype was seen ten or more times. This chain links TRBV6-5 with TRBJ2-2; TRBD2 aligns across 13 bases. Germline-derived CDR1 and CDR2 are MNHEY and SVGAGI. The CDR3 is 15 residues long. V shed 6 bases, J shed 5 bases, and the junction held 3 bases outside the gene matches. The CDR3 DNA reads TGTGCCAGCAGCCGGGGACTAGCGGGGACCGGGGAGCTGTTTTTT. It codes for CASSRGLAGTGELFF.

At least ten counts were recorded for this clonotype. The chain is built from TRBV12-3 or TRBV12-4 and TRBJ2-7, with 10 bases aligning to TRBD1. CDR3 size: 15 residues. Trimming removed 6 bases from V and 3 bases from J; junction bases left unmatched: 8. The CDR3 loop is CASSPYRDRGYEQYF. The CDR3, as DNA: TGTGCCAGCAGCCCATACCGGGACAGGGGCTACGAGCAGTACTTC.

The table lists this clonotype with many counts. This chain connects TRBV12-3 or TRBV12-4 to TRBJ1-1; D is unclear. Trimming took 2 bases from V and 4 from J, leaving 8 bases between them. The CDR3 has 13 residues. As DNA, the CDR3 is TGTGCCAGCAGTTTATGGGGTAGCACTGAAGCTTTCTTT. Protein product: CASSLWGSTEAFF.

The chain combines TRBV6-6 with TRBJ1-2; D unclear. From germline, CDR1 is MNHNY and CDR2 SVGAGI (reference sequence). This CDR3 spans 13 amino acids. Trimming took off 0 bases at V and 9 bases at J, with 11 bases between the two ends. CDR3 DNA: TGTGCCAGCAGTTACTCGAACGGTGGCCGCTACACCTTC. Translated: CASSYSNGGRYTF.

This chain connects TRBV3-1 to TRBJ1-6; TRBD1 matches at 10 bases. V was pared by 2 bases and J by 10 bases, with 11 bases of the junction left unmatched. Germline V gene data show CDR1 as LGHDT and CDR2 as YNNKEL (reference sequence). The length of the CDR3 is 17 residues. The CDR3 DNA is TGTGCCAGCAGCCAACTCCCGGGGACAGGGGCGGAATCACCCCTCCACTTT. This translates into CASSQLPGTGAESPLHF. Based on the CDR3 plus reference TRBV3-1 and TRBJ1-6, the full variable domain is DTAVSQTPKYLVTQMGNDKSIKCEQNLGHDTMYWYKQDSKKFLKIMFSYNNKELIINETVPNRFSPKSPDKAHLNLHINSLELGDSAVYFCASSQLPGTGAESPLHFGNGTRLTVT.

This chain uses TRBV7-2 with TRBJ2-1, with a possible D match to TRBD1 (5 bases). CDR3 size: 15 residues. V dropped 5 bases and J dropped 6 bases, with 17 bases sitting between them. Germline CDR1 is SGHTA and CDR2 is FQGNSA. CDR3 amino acids: CASSPESGSVNEQFF. Here the CDR3 DNA reads TGTGCCAGCAGCCCCGAGTCAGGGTCGGTCAATGAGCAGTTCTTC.

This chain links TRBV4-1 with TRBJ2-7, with 8 bases fitting TRBD1. This CDR3 comprises 16 residues. The V and J ends lost 3 bases and 6 bases, in that order; junction bases with no gene match: 13. The V gene's germline CDR1 is MGHRA and CDR2 YSYEKL. The CDR3 region has the DNA TGCGCCAGCAGCCAGCCTCTCAGGACAGGGTGGGGCGAGCAGTACTTC. Protein: CASSQPLRTGWGEQYF.

This clonotype has only a few counts. The rearrangement joins TRBV14 to TRBJ2-7; D may be TRBD1 (5 bases). Germline V CDR1 and CDR2: SGHDN, FVKESK. This CDR3 has 15 residues. The CDR3: CASSQRGLASNEQYV. The CDR3 DNA follows: TGTGCCAGCAGCCAAAGGGGTCTCGCCTCCAACGAGCAGTACGTC.

This clonotype was seen more than once but under ten times. The chain has TRBV3-2 and TRBJ2-1; the table gives TRBD2 as D, unverified against the DNA. TRBV3-2 is described as a pseudogene. The CDR3 totals 22 residues. CDR3 in DNA: TGTGCCAGCAGCCAAGAGGTAGTGAGGGGACTAGCGGGGGGGCCGTCGTACAATGAGCAGTTCTTC. It encodes CASSQEVVRGLAGGPSYNEQFF.

The rearrangement joins TRBV20-1 to TRBJ2-1, with D unclear. The CDR3 loop spans 15 amino acids. The V gene's germline CDR1 is DFQATT and CDR2 SNEGSKA (reference sequence). Trimming removed 2 bases from V and 3 bases from J, with 14 bases in between. The CDR3 sequence is CSARPSFGVYNEQFF. The CDR3 DNA sequence: TGCAGTGCTAGACCGTCCTTTGGGGTCTACAATGAGCAGTTCTTC.

This clonotype turned up a few times. CDR3 sequence reads: CASSPGDQETQYF. CDR3 DNA: TGCGCCAGCAGCCCGGGGGACCAAGAGACCCAGTACTTC. This sequence joins TRBV5-1 and TRBJ2-5; maybe TRBD2 (6 bases). V was cut by 4 bases and J by 0 bases, with 7 bases left in between. CDR3 length: 13 residues. Germline V gives CDR1 SGHRS, CDR2 YFSETQ.